This T cell receptor (beta chain) was found in a study of Tregs in tolerant kidney transplant recipients. TCRdb keeps only in-frame clones here, not all; method: immunoSEQ multiplex PCR. The table has roughly 69,000 clones, around 98% seen once. Per the germline V gene, CDR1 is SGHTA and CDR2 is FQGNSA. The CDR3 consists of 15 residues. Losses at the gene ends were 4 bases for V and 4 bases for J; bases not matched to a gene: 3. This chain connects TRBV7-2 to TRBJ2-7, with TRBD2 matching over 14 bases. Sequences were derived from Tregs from blood, sampled before the transplant. The clonotype comes from a human donor who received a combined kidney and bone marrow transplant. CDR3 region: CASSSRTSGRYEQYF. For the CDR3, the DNA is TGTGCCAGCAGCTCCAGGACTAGCGGGAGGTACGAGCAGTACTTC.